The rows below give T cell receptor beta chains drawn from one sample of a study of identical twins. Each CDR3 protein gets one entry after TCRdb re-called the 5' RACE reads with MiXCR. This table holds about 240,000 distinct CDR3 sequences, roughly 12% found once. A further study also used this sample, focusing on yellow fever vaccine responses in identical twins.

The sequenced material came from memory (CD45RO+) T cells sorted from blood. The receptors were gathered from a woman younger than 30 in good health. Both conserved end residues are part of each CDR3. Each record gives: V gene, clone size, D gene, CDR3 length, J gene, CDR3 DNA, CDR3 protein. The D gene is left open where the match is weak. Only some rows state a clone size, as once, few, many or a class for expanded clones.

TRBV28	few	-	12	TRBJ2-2	TGTGCCAGCAATTTTGGAGGGAGGGAGCTGTTTTTT	CASNFGGRELFF
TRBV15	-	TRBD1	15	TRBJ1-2	TGTGCCACCAGCCCGACGCAGGGGGCGGGCTATGGCTACACCTTC	CATSPTQGAGYGYTF
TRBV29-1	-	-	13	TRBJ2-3	TGCAGCGTTGAAGAGGCAGGCACAGATACGCAGTATTTT	CSVEEAGTDTQYF
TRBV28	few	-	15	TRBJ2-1	TGTGCCAGCAGTTTATTATCAACAGATTACAATGAGCAGTTCTTC	CASSLLSTDYNEQFF
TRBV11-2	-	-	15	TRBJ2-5	TGTGCCAGCCTGCGAGGGGGAGACCTCCGAGAGACCCAGTACTTC	CASLRGGDLRETQYF
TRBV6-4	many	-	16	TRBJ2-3	TGTGCCAGCAGTGACGGAGGGGGGGCAGGGACAGATACGCAGTATTTT	CASSDGGGAGTDTQYF
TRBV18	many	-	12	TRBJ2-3	TGTGCCAGCTCAACCGGGGGAGATACGCAGTATTTT	CASSTGGDTQYF
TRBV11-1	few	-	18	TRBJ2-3	TGTGCCAGCAGCTTATCACGACTGGGAGTCTTGGGCACAGATACGCAGTATTTT	CASSLSRLGVLGTDTQYF
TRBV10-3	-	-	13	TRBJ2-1	TGTGCCATCAGCAGGGACTTTTACAATGAGCAGTTCTTC	CAISRDFYNEQFF
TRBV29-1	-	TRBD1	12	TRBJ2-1	TGCAGCGTTGGGGACAGATACAATGAGCAGTTCTTC	CSVGDRYNEQFF
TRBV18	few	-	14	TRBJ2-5	TGTGCCAGCTCACCACGAACAGATCAAGAGACCCAGTACTTC	CASSPRTDQETQYF
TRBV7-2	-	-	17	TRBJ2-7	TGTGCCAGCAGCTTAGCGGGGAGTAGGAGACAGTCCTACGAGCAGTACTTC	CASSLAGSRRQSYEQYF
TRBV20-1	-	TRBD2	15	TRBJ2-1	TGCAGTGCTTCCGGACTAGCGGGGGGGTCTAATGAGCAGTTCTTC	CSASGLAGGSNEQFF
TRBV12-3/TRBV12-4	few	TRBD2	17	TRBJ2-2	TGTGCCAGCTCCCCAACGGGACTAGGTGCAACCGCCGGGGAGCTGTTTTTT	CASSPTGLGATAGELFF
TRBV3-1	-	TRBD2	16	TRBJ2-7	TGTGCCAGCAGCCATTCCAGCGGGAGGGCCTACGACGAGCAGTACTTC	CASSHSSGRAYDEQYF
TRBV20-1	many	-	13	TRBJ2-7	TGCAGTGCTGTAGTCGGGGGCGTCGACGAGCAGTACTTC	CSAVVGGVDEQYF
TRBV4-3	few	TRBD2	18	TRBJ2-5	TGCGCCAGCAGCCAAGATATAGGAGGGCTAGCGGCACAAGAGACCCAGTACTTC	CASSQDIGGLAAQETQYF
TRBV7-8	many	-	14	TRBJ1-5	TGTGCCAGCAGCTTAGGGATTAGCAATCAGCCCCAGCATTTT	CASSLGISNQPQHF
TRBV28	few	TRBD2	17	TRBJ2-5	TGTGCCAGCAGTTTTTCTCCCTGGCGGGAGGGCCAAGAGACCCAGTACTTC	CASSFSPWREGQETQYF
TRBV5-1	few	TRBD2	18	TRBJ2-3	TGCGCCAGCAGCTCTGGACTAGCGGGGGGGAGATACACAGATACGCAGTATTTT	CASSSGLAGGRYTDTQYF
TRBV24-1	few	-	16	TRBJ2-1	TGTGCCACCAAAAGTACTACGCAGGGCTCCTACAATGAGCAGTTCTTC	CATKSTTQGSYNEQFF
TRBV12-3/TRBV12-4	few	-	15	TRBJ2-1	TGTGCCAGCAGTTTCGGGGATAGCTCCTACAATGAGCAGTTCTTC	CASSFGDSSYNEQFF